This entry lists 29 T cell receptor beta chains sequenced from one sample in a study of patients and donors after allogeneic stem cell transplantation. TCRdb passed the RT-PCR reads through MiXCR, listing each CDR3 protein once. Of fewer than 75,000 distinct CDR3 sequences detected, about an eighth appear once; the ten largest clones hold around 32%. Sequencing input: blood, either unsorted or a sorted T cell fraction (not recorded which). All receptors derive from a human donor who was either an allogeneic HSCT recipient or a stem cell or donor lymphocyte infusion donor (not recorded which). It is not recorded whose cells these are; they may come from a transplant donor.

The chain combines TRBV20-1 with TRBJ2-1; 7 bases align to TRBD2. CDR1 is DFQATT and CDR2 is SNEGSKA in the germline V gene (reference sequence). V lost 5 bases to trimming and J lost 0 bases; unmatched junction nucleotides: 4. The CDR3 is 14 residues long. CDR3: CSAGDYRSYNEQFF. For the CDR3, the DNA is TGCAGTGCTGGGGACTATCGCTCCTACAATGAGCAGTTCTTC.

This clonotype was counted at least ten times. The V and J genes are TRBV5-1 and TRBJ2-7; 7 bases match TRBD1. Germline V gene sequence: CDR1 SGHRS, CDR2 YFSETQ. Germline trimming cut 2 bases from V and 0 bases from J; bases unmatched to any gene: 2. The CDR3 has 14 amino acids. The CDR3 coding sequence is TGCGCCAGCAGCTTTACAGGGGCCTCCTACGAGCAGTACTTC. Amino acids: CASSFTGASYEQYF.

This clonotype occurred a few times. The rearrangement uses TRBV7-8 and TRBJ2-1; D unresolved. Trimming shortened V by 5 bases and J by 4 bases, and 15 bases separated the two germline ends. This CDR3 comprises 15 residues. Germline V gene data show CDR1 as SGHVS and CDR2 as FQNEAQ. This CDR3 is CASSPTWNGYNEQFF. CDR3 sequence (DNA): TGTGCCAGCAGCCCGACTTGGAACGGATACAATGAGCAGTTCTTC. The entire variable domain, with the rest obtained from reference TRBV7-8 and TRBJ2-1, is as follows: GAGVSQSPRYKVAKRGQDVALRCDPISGHVSLFWYQQALGQGPEFLTYFQNEAQLDKSGLPSDRFFAERPEGSVSTLKIQRTQQEDSAVYLCASSPTWNGYNEQFFGPGTRLTVL.

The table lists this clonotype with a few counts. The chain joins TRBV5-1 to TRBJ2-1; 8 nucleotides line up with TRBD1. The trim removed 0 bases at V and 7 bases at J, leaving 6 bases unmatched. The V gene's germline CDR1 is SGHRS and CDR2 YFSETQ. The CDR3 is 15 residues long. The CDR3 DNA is TGCGCCAGCAGCTTGGATCGTGGACAGGGAAATGAGCAGTTCTTC. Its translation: CASSLDRGQGNEQFF.

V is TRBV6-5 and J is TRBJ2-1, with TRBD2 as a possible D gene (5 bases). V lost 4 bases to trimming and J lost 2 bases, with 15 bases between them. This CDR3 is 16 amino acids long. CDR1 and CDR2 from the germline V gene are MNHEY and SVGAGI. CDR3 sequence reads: CASSLGVPHPYNEQFF. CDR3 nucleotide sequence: TGTGCCAGCAGTTTGGGAGTGCCTCACCCCTACAATGAGCAGTTCTTC.

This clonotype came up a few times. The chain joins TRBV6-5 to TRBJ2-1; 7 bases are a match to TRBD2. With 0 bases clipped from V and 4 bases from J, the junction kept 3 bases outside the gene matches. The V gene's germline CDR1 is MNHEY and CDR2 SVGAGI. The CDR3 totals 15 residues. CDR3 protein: CASSYSRTSYNEQFF. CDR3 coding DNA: TGTGCCAGCAGTTACTCCCGGACTAGTTACAATGAGCAGTTCTTC.

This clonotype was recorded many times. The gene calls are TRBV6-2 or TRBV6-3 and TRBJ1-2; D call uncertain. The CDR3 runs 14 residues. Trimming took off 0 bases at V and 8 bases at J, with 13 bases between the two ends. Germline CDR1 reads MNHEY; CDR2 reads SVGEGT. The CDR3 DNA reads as TGTGCCAGCAGTTACTCGACATTCAGAGAGGGCTACACCTTC. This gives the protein CASSYSTFREGYTF.

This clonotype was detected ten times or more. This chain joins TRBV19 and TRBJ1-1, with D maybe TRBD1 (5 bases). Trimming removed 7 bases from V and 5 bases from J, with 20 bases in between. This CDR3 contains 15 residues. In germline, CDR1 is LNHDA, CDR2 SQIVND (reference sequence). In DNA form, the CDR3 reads TGTGCCAGTACCCCTGGGGCAGGGCGGGGGACTGAAGCTTTCTTT. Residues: CASTPGAGRGTEAFF.

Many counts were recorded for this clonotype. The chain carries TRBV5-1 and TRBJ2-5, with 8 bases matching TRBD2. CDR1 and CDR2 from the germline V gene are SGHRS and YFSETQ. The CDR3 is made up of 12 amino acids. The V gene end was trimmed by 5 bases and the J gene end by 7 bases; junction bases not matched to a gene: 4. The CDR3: CASSPSGGTQYF. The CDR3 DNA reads TGCGCCAGCAGTCCGAGCGGGGGGACCCAGTACTTC.

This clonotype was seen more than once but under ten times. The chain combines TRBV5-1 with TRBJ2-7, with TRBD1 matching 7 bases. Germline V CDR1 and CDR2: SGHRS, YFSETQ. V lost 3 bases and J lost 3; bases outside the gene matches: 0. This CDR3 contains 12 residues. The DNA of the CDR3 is TGCGCCAGCAGCTGGGACAGCTACGAGCAGTACTTC. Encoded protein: CASSWDSYEQYF. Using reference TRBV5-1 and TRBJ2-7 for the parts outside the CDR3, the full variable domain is KAGVTQTPRYLIKTRGQQVTLSCSPISGHRSVSWYQQTPGQGLQFLFEYFSETQRNKGNFPGRFSGRQFSNSRSEMNVSTLELGDSALYLCASSWDSYEQYFGPGTRLTVT.

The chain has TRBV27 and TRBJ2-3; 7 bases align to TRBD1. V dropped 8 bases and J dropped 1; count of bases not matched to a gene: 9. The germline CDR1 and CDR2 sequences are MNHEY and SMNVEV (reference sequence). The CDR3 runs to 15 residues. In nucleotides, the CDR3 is TGTGCCAGCGGTTATGTAGGGGGCCGCACAGATACGCAGTATTTT. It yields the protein CASGYVGGRTDTQYF.

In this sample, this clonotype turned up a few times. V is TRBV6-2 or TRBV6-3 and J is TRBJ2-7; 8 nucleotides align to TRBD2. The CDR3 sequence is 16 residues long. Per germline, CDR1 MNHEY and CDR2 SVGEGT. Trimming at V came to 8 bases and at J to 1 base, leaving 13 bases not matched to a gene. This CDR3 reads CASGPGGRTGSYEQYF. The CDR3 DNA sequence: TGTGCCAGCGGCCCTGGCGGGAGGACGGGGTCCTACGAGCAGTACTTC.

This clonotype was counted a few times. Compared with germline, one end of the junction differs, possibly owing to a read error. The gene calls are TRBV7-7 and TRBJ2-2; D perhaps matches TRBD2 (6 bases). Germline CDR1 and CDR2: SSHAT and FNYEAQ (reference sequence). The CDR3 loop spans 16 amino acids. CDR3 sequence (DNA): TGTGCTAGCAGAGATCCGGGACTGGACCCTACCGGGGAGCTGTTTTTT. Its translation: CASRDPGLDPTGELFF.

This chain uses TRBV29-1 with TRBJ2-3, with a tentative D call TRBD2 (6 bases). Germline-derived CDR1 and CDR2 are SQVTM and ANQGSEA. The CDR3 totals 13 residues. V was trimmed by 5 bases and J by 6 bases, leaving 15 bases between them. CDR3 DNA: TGCAGCGTTTCTAGTTCGGAGGGGGATACGCAGTATTTT. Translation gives CSVSSSEGDTQYF.

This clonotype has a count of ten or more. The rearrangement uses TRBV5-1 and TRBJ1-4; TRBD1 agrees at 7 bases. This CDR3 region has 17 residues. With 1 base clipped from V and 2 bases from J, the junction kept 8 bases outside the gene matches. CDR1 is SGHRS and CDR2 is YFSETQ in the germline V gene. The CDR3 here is CASSLIAGGGTNEKLFF. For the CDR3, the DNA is TGCGCCAGCAGCTTGATTGCGGGAGGGGGCACTAATGAAAAACTGTTTTTT.

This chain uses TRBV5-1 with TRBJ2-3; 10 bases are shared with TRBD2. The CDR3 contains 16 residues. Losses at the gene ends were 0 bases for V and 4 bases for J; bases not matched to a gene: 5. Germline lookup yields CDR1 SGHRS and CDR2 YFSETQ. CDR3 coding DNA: TGCGCCAGCAGCTTGGCTGGGCTAGCGGGAGCAGATACGCAGTATTTT. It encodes CASSLAGLAGADTQYF.

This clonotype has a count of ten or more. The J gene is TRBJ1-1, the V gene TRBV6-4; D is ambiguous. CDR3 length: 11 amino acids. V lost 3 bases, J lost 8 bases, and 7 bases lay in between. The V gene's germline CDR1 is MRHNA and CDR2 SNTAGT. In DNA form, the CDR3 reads TGTGCCAGCAGTGAACTCGGCGAAGCTTTCTTT. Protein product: CASSELGEAFF.

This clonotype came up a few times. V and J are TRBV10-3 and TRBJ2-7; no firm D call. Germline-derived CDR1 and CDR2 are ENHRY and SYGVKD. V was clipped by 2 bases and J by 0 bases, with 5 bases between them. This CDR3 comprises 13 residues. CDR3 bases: TGTGCCATCAGTGAGGAGATCTCCTACGAGCAGTACTTC. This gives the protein CAISEEISYEQYF.

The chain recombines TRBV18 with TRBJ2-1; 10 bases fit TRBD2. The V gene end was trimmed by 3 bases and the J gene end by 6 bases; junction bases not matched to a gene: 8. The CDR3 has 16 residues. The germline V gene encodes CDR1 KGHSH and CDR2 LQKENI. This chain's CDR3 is CASSPQRTSGLNEQFF. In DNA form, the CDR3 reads TGTGCCAGCTCACCCCAACGGACTAGCGGACTCAATGAGCAGTTCTTC.

This CDR3 is CASSQRGLPSYEQYF. DNA for the CDR3: TGTGCCAGCAGTCAACGGGGACTCCCATCCTACGAGCAGTACTTC. The chain combines TRBV6-5 with TRBJ2-7, with TRBD2 as a possible D gene (6 bases). CDR1 is MNHEY and CDR2 is SVGAGI in the germline V gene. The CDR3 totals 15 residues. V dropped 5 bases and J dropped 1 base, with 15 bases sitting between them.

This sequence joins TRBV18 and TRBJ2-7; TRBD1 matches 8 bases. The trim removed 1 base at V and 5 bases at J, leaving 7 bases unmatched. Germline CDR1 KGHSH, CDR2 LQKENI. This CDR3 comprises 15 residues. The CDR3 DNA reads TGTGCCAGCTCACCACGTGACAGGGGAGTGGACGAGCAGTACTTC. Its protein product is CASSPRDRGVDEQYF.

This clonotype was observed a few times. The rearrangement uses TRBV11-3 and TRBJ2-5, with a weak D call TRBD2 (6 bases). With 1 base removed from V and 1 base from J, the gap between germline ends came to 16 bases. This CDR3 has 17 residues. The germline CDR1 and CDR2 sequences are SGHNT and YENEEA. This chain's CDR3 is CASSLGQAGSGQETQYF. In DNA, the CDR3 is TGTGCCAGCAGCTTAGGTCAGGCGGGGTCCGGCCAAGAGACCCAGTACTTC.

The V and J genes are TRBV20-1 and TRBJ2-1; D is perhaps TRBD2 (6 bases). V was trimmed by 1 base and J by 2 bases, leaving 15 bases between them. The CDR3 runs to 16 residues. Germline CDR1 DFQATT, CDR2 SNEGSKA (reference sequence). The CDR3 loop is CSARAGVESPYNEQFF. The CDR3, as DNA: TGCAGTGCTAGAGCGGGAGTGGAGTCTCCCTACAATGAGCAGTTCTTC.

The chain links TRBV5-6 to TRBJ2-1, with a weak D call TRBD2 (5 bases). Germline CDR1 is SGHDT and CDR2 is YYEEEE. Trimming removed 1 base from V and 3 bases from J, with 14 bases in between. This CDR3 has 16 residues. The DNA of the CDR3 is TGTGCCAGCAGCTTGCCGGCTAGCCGAATCTACAATGAGCAGTTCTTC. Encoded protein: CASSLPASRIYNEQFF.

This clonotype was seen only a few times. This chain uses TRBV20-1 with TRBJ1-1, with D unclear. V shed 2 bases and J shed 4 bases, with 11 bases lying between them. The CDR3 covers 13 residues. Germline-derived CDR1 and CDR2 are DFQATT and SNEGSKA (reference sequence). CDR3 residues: CSARQPGSTEAFF. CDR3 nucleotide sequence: TGCAGTGCTAGACAGCCGGGGAGCACTGAAGCTTTCTTT.

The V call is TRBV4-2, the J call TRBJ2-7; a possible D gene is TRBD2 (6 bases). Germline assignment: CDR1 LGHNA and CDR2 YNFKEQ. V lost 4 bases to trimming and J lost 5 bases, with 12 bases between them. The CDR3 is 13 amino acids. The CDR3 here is CASSRYAGNEQYF. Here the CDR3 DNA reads TGTGCCAGCAGCCGTTATGCGGGGAACGAGCAGTACTTC.

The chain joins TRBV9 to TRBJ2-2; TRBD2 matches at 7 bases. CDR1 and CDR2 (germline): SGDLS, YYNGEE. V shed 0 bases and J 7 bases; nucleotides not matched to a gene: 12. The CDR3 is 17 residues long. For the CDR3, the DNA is TGTGCCAGCAGCGTAGGGAGTAGCGGGCCATATGTCGGGGAGCTGTTTTTT. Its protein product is CASSVGSSGPYVGELFF.

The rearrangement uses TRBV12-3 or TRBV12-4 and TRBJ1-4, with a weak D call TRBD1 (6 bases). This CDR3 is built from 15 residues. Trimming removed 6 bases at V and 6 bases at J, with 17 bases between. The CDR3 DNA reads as TGTGCCAGCAGCACCCGACAGGTTATACATGAAAAACTGTTTTTT. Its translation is CASSTRQVIHEKLFF.

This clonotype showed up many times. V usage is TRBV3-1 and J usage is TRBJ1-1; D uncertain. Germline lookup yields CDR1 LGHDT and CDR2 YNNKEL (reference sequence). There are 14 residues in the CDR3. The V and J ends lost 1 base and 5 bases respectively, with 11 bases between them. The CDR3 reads CASSQATGWTEAFF. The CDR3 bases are TGTGCCAGCAGCCAAGCGACGGGATGGACTGAAGCTTTCTTT.